Listed below are T cell receptor beta chains from one sample, sequenced in a study of blood T cells in healthy people across ages. TCRdb recomputed calls from the 5' RACE reads with MiXCR, one row per CDR3 protein. Of about 970,000 distinct CDR3 sequences listed, just over 50% are singletons. The sample consisted of blood. All receptors come from a woman aged 55-75 years in good health. Both conserved end residues are part of each CDR3. The order of the fields is V gene, clone size, D gene, J gene, CDR3 protein, CDR3 DNA. D genes are given only for firm matches. A clone size is listed for some rows: how often the clone was seen (once, few, many), or a class if it is expanded.

TRBV5-1	.	.	TRBJ2-1	CASSLDGISSYNEQFF	TGCGCCAGCAGCTTGGACGGGATAAGCTCCTACAATGAGCAGTTCTTC
TRBV20-1	.	.	TRBJ2-5	CSAPSSMFQETQYF	TGCAGTGCTCCCTCCAGTATGTTCCAAGAGACCCAGTACTTC
TRBV24-1	few	TRBD1	TRBJ2-2	CATSARDRGHGELFF	TGTGCCACCAGTGCCCGGGACAGGGGTCACGGGGAGCTGTTTTTT
TRBV7-6	.	.	TRBJ1-1	CASSPTVPNTEAFF	TGTGCCAGCAGCCCAACCGTCCCGAACACTGAAGCTTTCTTT
TRBV28	.	.	TRBJ1-6	CASSFSYYFSYNSPLHF	TGTGCCAGCAGTTTTTCTTACTACTTCTCCTATAATTCACCCCTCCACTTT
TRBV6-5	.	.	TRBJ2-1	CASSYSTGINEQFF	TGTGCCAGCAGTTATTCTACAGGTATCAATGAGCAGTTCTTC
TRBV27	.	TRBD2	TRBJ2-3	CASRQRGTSGSQASYF	TGTGCCAGCAGGCAGCGTGGGACTAGCGGGAGCCAGGCTTCGTATTTT
TRBV6-5	.	.	TRBJ2-7	CANSPGRTYEQYF	TGTGCCAACAGTCCGGGACGGACTTACGAGCAGTACTTC
TRBV24-1	.	.	TRBJ1-1	CATSATRGMNTEAFF	TGTGCCACCAGTGCTACCAGGGGTATGAACACTGAAGCTTTCTTT
TRBV2	few	TRBD2	TRBJ2-3	CASRAGGSSGDTQYF	TGTGCCAGCAGGGCCGGCGGGAGTAGTGGAGATACGCAGTATTTT
TRBV18	.	TRBD1	TRBJ1-1	CASSPSDREAEAFF	TGTGCCAGCTCACCATCGGACAGGGAAGCTGAAGCTTTCTTT
TRBV12-3/TRBV12-4	.	.	TRBJ2-6	CASSFTTGANVLTF	TGTGCCAGCAGTTTTACTACTGGGGCCAACGTCCTGACTTTC
TRBV5-6	.	.	TRBJ2-3	CASNMAGRTDTQYF	TGTGCCAGTAATATGGCGGGGCGCACAGATACGCAGTATTTT
TRBV27	.	.	TRBJ2-7	CASSLFRSSYNEQYF	TGTGCCAGCAGTTTATTCCGGAGCTCCTACAATGAGCAGTACTTC
TRBV20-1	few	.	TRBJ2-7	CGARLLTSSEQYF	TGCGGTGCTAGGCTCCTTACTTCTTCCGAGCAGTACTTC
TRBV11-2	.	.	TRBJ2-5	CASSPTGGSTETQYF	TGTGCCAGCAGCCCTACGGGGGGCTCAACGGAGACCCAGTACTTC
TRBV20-1	.	TRBD2	TRBJ2-1	CSADGGLAETEQFF	TGCAGTGCTGATGGGGGACTAGCGGAAACCGAGCAGTTCTTC
TRBV11-2	.	.	TRBJ1-6	CASSLAGADSPLHF	TGTGCCAGCAGCCTGGCAGGGGCGGATTCACCCCTCCACTTT
TRBV10-3	.	TRBD2	TRBJ2-3	CAISEAGMGTDTQYF	TGTGCCATCAGTGAAGCGGGGATGGGCACAGATACGCAGTATTTT
TRBV29-1	.	TRBD2	TRBJ2-1	CSVVFSGGQSNEQFF	TGCAGCGTTGTATTTAGCGGGGGACAGTCGAATGAGCAGTTCTTC
TRBV5-6	.	.	TRBJ2-2	CASSLAVRHVPGELFF	TGTGCCAGCAGCTTGGCCGTAAGACACGTCCCCGGGGAGCTGTTTTTT
TRBV9	.	TRBD2	TRBJ2-3	CASSVESGRASTDTQYF	TGTGCCAGCAGCGTAGAAAGCGGGAGGGCCAGTACAGATACGCAGTATTTT
TRBV29-1	.	TRBD1	TRBJ2-5	CSVDWTGGQTQYF	TGCAGCGTTGATTGGACAGGGGGGCAGACCCAGTACTTC
TRBV7-9	.	TRBD1	TRBJ1-6	CASSLLGQGPSSPLHF	TGTGCCAGCAGCTTATTGGGACAGGGCCCCAGTTCACCCCTCCACTTT
TRBV28	.	.	TRBJ2-3	CASSLWTAGGDTDTQYF	TGTGCCAGCAGTTTATGGACCGCCGGTGGGGACACAGATACGCAGTATTTT
TRBV6-5	.	.	TRBJ2-6	CASTQWGSGANVLTF	TGTGCCAGCACCCAGTGGGGTTCCGGGGCCAACGTCCTGACTTTC
TRBV7-9	few	.	TRBJ2-7	CASSSGSKYEQYF	TGTGCCAGCAGCTCCGGGTCCAAATACGAGCAGTACTTC
TRBV2	.	.	TRBJ2-5	CAKRGAQETQYF	TGTGCCAAACGGGGAGCTCAAGAGACCCAGTACTTC
TRBV25-1	few	.	TRBJ1-2	CASSPGQTNYGYTF	TGTGCCAGCAGTCCTGGACAAACTAACTATGGCTACACCTTC
TRBV5-6	.	.	TRBJ2-7	CASSRERLGFHEQYF	TGTGCCAGCAGCCGGGAGAGACTAGGGTTCCACGAGCAGTACTTC
TRBV20-1	.	.	TRBJ1-6	CSASHGFDYNSPLHF	TGCAGCGCTAGTCATGGGTTCGATTATAATTCACCCCTCCACTTT
TRBV10-3	few	.	TRBJ2-5	CAIGSSSETQYF	TGTGCCATCGGCTCGTCCTCGGAGACCCAGTACTTC
TRBV27	.	TRBD1	TRBJ1-2	CASRLVRGRRNYGYTF	TGTGCCAGCAGACTCGTCAGGGGGCGAAGGAACTATGGCTACACCTTC
TRBV20-1	.	TRBD2	TRBJ2-4	CSAKTSGNIQYF	TGCAGTGCCAAGACTAGCGGAAACATTCAGTACTTC
TRBV28	.	TRBD1	TRBJ2-4	CASTSRRLRDSSFGQYF	TGTGCCAGCACGTCGAGGCGGCTTCGGGACAGTTCCTTCGGGCAGTACTTC
TRBV6-6	.	.	TRBJ2-1	CASSQPKVASYNEQFF	TGTGCCAGCAGCCAACCGAAAGTCGCCTCCTACAATGAGCAGTTCTTC
TRBV29-1	.	.	TRBJ1-1	CSVGPGPANTEAFF	TGCAGCGTCGGACCGGGACCCGCGAACACTGAAGCTTTCTTT
TRBV12-3/TRBV12-4	.	TRBD2	TRBJ2-1	CASRRAGGRNEQFF	TGTGCCAGCAGGCGAGCGGGAGGGCGTAATGAGCAGTTCTTC
TRBV7-2	.	.	TRBJ2-1	CASSCGRYNEQFF	TGTGCCAGCAGCTGCGGCCGTTACAATGAGCAGTTCTTC
TRBV4-1	few	.	TRBJ2-7	CASSQAPNDEQYF	TGCGCCAGCAGCCAAGCCCCCAACGACGAGCAGTACTTC